Listed below are T cell receptor beta chains from one sample, sequenced in a study of cytomegalovirus exposure and HLA in healthy donors. The protocol was immunoSEQ multiplex PCR, while the TCRdb copy is restricted to in-frame clones and leaves out a portion. Of more than 250,000 clones listed, roughly 89% are singletons. Sequencing used PBMCs. The receptor source for this set is a woman in her late teens or twenties in good health and CMV-seronegative. CDR3s include the opening cysteine and the closing phenylalanine or tryptophan. A D gene is named only where the DNA matches it firmly. Size values are once, few and many counts, or a class for expanded clones, and some rows have none.

J	D	size	V	DNA	CDR3
TRBJ2-1	TRBD2	once	TRBV7-7	TGTGCTAGCAGCCTCGGGACTAGCGGTCACAATGAGCAGTTCTTC	CASSLGTSGHNEQFF
TRBJ2-7	TRBD2	.	TRBV5-4	TGTGCCAGCAGCTTGGAAGCGGGGGGGCCCTACGAGCAGTACTTC	CASSLEAGGPYEQYF
TRBJ1-2	.	.	TRBV9	TGTGCCAGCAGCGTAGCTACTTTATCTTATGGCTACACCTTC	CASSVATLSYGYTF
TRBJ1-6	TRBD1	.	TRBV27	TGTGCCAGCAGTCCAATATCGACAGGGGCCTCCTATAATTCACCCCTCCACTTT	CASSPISTGASYNSPLHF
TRBJ1-2	.	.	TRBV29-1	TGCAGCGTTGCAACAGGGAATGGCTACACCTTC	CSVATGNGYTF
TRBJ2-5	TRBD1	.	TRBV2	TGTGCCATCGGATCGACAGGGTCGGAGACCCAGTACTTC	CAIGSTGSETQYF
TRBJ2-7	.	.	TRBV27	TGTGCCAGCAGTCCCGGACCCGGGGGGCAGTACGAGCAGTACTTC	CASSPGPGGQYEQYF
TRBJ2-7	.	.	TRBV27	TGTGCCAGCAGTTTCCAGGATTCCTACGAGCAGTACTTC	CASSFQDSYEQYF
TRBJ2-5	TRBD1	.	TRBV13	TGTGCCAGCAGCATACGGACAGGGGCTGGAGAGACCCAGTACTTC	CASSIRTGAGETQYF
TRBJ1-5	TRBD1	.	TRBV19	TGTGCCAGTAGCATGACAGGGGGCGTAGGTCAGCCCCAGCATTTT	CASSMTGGVGQPQHF
TRBJ1-2	.	.	TRBV7-2	TGTGCCAGCAGCCCGAGGGGGTATGGCTACACCTTC	CASSPRGYGYTF
TRBJ2-5	TRBD2	.	TRBV5-6	TGTGCCAGCAGCTTGTTAAGCGGGGTCCGAGAGACCCAGTACTTC	CASSLLSGVRETQYF
TRBJ2-1	.	.	TRBV14	TGTGCCAGCAGCCATACAGGGTACAATATGAGGAGTGAGCAGTTCTTC	CASSHTGYNMRSEQFF
TRBJ2-3	.	.	TRBV19	TGTGCCAGTAGTATCGGCGGGGGCACAGATACGCAGTATTTT	CASSIGGGTDTQYF
TRBJ1-2	.	.	TRBV9	TGTGCCAGCAGGGGTCGGGGGGGAGGTTATGGCTACACCTTC	CASRGRGGGYGYTF
TRBJ1-1	TRBD1	.	TRBV4-2	TGTGCCAGCAGCCAAGATCAGGACAGGGTGGAGTGGATGAACACTGAAGCTTTCTTT	CASSQDQDRVEWMNTEAFF
TRBJ2-3	TRBD2	.	TRBV18	TGTGCCAGCTCACCGTGGACTAGCGGGGGGCAAGATACGCAGTATTTT	CASSPWTSGGQDTQYF
TRBJ2-7	.	.	TRBV27	TGTGCCAGCAGTCCTATCACTAGATACGAGCAGTACTTC	CASSPITRYEQYF
TRBJ2-1	.	.	TRBV10-3	TGTGCCATCAGTGAGGCCGACCGAGGTGAGCAGTTCTTC	CAISEADRGEQFF
TRBJ2-5	.	once	TRBV5-1	TGCGCCAGCCGGAATCCGCCAGGACTCCAAGAGACCCAGTACTTC	CASRNPPGLQETQYF
TRBJ2-1	TRBD2	.	TRBV7-9	TGTGCCAGCAGCCGGGGGCTAGCGGGGGGGCTGGATGAGCAGTTCTTC	CASSRGLAGGLDEQFF
TRBJ2-7	.	.	TRBV14	TGTGCCAGCAGCCGCACGCAGGCCCACTACGAGCAGTACTTC	CASSRTQAHYEQYF
TRBJ2-7	.	.	TRBV7-8	TGTGCCAGCAGCTTAACAAGCTCTAGAGCTACGTTCACCTACGAGCAGTACTTC	CASSLTSSRATFTYEQYF
TRBJ2-7	TRBD2	.	TRBV11-2	TGTGCCAGCAGCCCCCGGGGGGTGGGGCAGTACTTC	CASSPRGVGQYF
TRBJ1-2	.	few	TRBV10-3	TGTGCCATCAGTGACGGGGATACCCACTATGGCTACACCTTC	CAISDGDTHYGYTF
TRBJ1-5	.	few	TRBV6-5	TGTGCCACCGGGGGGCTAGGGCAGCCCCAGCATTTT	CATGGLGQPQHF
TRBJ2-1	TRBD1	.	TRBV7-8	TGTGCCAGCAGCCTGGGACAGAGCTACAATGAGCAGTTCTTC	CASSLGQSYNEQFF
TRBJ1-4	.	.	TRBV7-6	TGTGCCAGCAGCTCGCCCGGGGGGGGGATAGAAAAACTGTTTTTT	CASSSPGGGIEKLFF
TRBJ1-1	TRBD1	.	TRBV10-3	TGTGCCATCAGAGAAGGGACAGGGAGCCCTGAAGCTTTCTTT	CAIREGTGSPEAFF
TRBJ1-5	.	.	TRBV30	TGTGCCTGGAGTGGACCCGGGGGGGGGCGACATCAGCCCCAGCATTTT	CAWSGPGGGRHQPQHF
TRBJ2-1	TRBD2	once	TRBV5-1	TGCGCCAGCAGGCCAAGGAGCGGGGGGGCCGACAATGAGCAGTTCTTC	CASRPRSGGADNEQFF
TRBJ1-2	TRBD1	.	TRBV7-8	TGTGCCAGCAGCACGGACGACAGGGGGTTATGGGGCTACACCTTC	CASSTDDRGLWGYTF
TRBJ1-5	.	once	TRBV2	TGTGCCAGCAGTGTTACAGGCCAGCTCAATCAGCCCCAGCATTTT	CASSVTGQLNQPQHF
TRBJ2-5	TRBD2	.	TRBV27	TGTGCCAGCAGTCCTAGCGGGGGGTCGGAGACCCAGTACTTC	CASSPSGGSETQYF
TRBJ2-7	.	.	TRBV2	TGTGCCAGCGCAACCTCAGGCGGGAGATGGGGGCGGTACTTC	CASATSGGRWGRYF
TRBJ2-3	.	once	TRBV2	TGTGCCAGCGGGGGGCCTGCGGGGGCGGTGGATACGCAGTATTTT	CASGGPAGAVDTQYF
TRBJ2-3	TRBD1	few	TRBV30	TGTGCCTGGAGTCCTCGACAGGGCCCCACAGATACGCAGTATTTT	CAWSPRQGPTDTQYF
TRBJ2-5	.	few	TRBV5-1	TGCGCCAGCGCCTACTCGGGCCGGGAAGGAACCCAGTACTTC	CASAYSGREGTQYF
TRBJ1-2	.	.	TRBV29-1	TGCAGCGTTGAAGACGCGGATAGCTATGGCTACACCTTC	CSVEDADSYGYTF
TRBJ2-7	.	.	TRBV6-5	TGTGCCAGCAGGTCCCAGGTACTAGGTTCCTACGAGCAGTACTTC	CASRSQVLGSYEQYF
TRBJ2-7	.	.	TRBV2	TGTGCCAGCAGTGTTTTGGCCTCTGAAAGGTGGACTTACGAGCAGTACTTC	CASSVLASERWTYEQYF
TRBJ2-3	TRBD1	.	TRBV29-1	TGCAGCGTTGAGAGACAGGGGGCAGATACGCAGTATTTT	CSVERQGADTQYF
TRBJ2-5	.	.	TRBV10-3	TGTGCCATCAGTGAGTTCGTGCAAGAGACCCAGTACTTC	CAISEFVQETQYF
TRBJ1-1	.	.	TRBV27	TGTGCCAGCAGTTTCAGGGTGTCGGGTTTAACTGAAGCTTTCTTT	CASSFRVSGLTEAFF
TRBJ2-7	.	.	TRBV6-5	TGTGCCAGCAGTTACTCGGCAGGTAGCTCCTACGAGCAGTACTTC	CASSYSAGSSYEQYF
TRBJ1-1	.	.	TRBV5-8	TGTGCCAGCAGCTACGGGAACCAGTACACTGAAGCTTTCTTT	CASSYGNQYTEAFF
TRBJ2-1	.	.	TRBV5-6	TGTGCCAGCAGCTTACAGGGTGGTGAGCAGTTCTTC	CASSLQGGEQFF
TRBJ1-5	.	.	TRBV19	TGTGCCAGTAGTAAGGGGTTCCCCAGTGGTGGGCCCCAGCATTTT	CASSKGFPSGGPQHF
TRBJ2-3	TRBD1	.	TRBV6-1	TGTGCCAGCCTCCATTCGGACAGGGTCACAGATACGCAGTATTTT	CASLHSDRVTDTQYF
TRBJ2-3	TRBD2	.	TRBV11-2	TGTGCCAGCAGCGACGAGCGGGGGCGACACACAGATACGCAGTATTTT	CASSDERGRHTDTQYF